A single sample gave rise to the 10 T cell receptor beta chains below, sequenced in a study of blood T cells in healthy people across ages. With a J-beta primer mix and a sample-barcoded 5' primer, a second PCR ran about 6 to 11 cycles. MiXCR, applied by TCRdb to the 5' RACE reads, yields one record per CDR3 protein. The repertoire includes some 850,000 distinct CDR3 sequences, around 24% of them detected once, and 3% sits in the top ten. These data were also reused for a study on T cells of mothers and their children.

The sample was blood. These TCRs come from a boy between 10 and 17 years old in good health.

This clonotype was seen a handful of times. The chain carries TRBV20-1 and TRBJ2-2, with 12 bases that match TRBD2. V was pared by 4 bases and J by 4 bases, with 7 bases of the junction left unmatched. The CDR3 has 16 amino acids. CDR1 and CDR2 (germline): DFQATT, SNEGSKA (reference sequence). CDR3 residues: CSAMQTSGGSTGELFF. DNA for the CDR3: TGCAGTGCTATGCAGACTAGCGGGGGATCCACCGGGGAGCTGTTTTTT.

The table lists this clonotype with a few counts. The DNA for the CDR3 is TGTGCCACCAGCATGACGAAGGGGGCGAGGACCGGGGAGCTGTTTTTT. This translates into CATSMTKGARTGELFF. The chain couples TRBV15 to TRBJ2-2; 7 bases match TRBD1. With V trimmed by 4 bases and J by 5 bases, 10 bases remained unmatched. From germline, CDR1 is LNHNV and CDR2 YYDKDF (reference sequence). The CDR3 is made up of 16 amino acids.

The chain combines TRBV30 with TRBJ1-4; D remains ambiguous. V was pared by 2 bases and J by 8 bases, with 18 bases between. Germline assignment: CDR1 GTSNPN and CDR2 SVGIG (reference sequence). The CDR3 is made up of 15 amino acids. This CDR3 is CAWSPQSLGPEKLFF. The CDR3 DNA follows: TGTGCCTGGAGTCCTCAGTCCTTGGGTCCAGAAAAACTGTTTTTT.

CDR3 loop: CASSLQVGETQYF. The CDR3 DNA sequence: TGTGCCAGCAGCTTGCAGGTGGGGGAGACCCAGTACTTC. The chain combines TRBV5-5 with TRBJ2-5; D is unclear. The CDR3 length is 13 residues. Germline V gives CDR1 SGHKS, CDR2 YYEKEE (reference sequence). V lost 1 base to trimming and J lost 5 bases, with 9 bases between them.

In its sample, this clonotype was seen a few times. The chain carries TRBV20-1 and TRBJ1-2, with D tentatively TRBD1 (6 bases). V was cut by 6 bases and J by 3 bases, with 11 bases left in between. Looked up from germline, CDR1 is DFQATT and CDR2 is SNEGSKA (reference sequence). This CDR3 is 12 amino acids long. CDR3 protein: CSAQGRDYGYTF. DNA for the CDR3: TGCAGTGCCCAGGGGCGTGACTATGGCTACACCTTC.

As to this clonotype: The junction shows a germline mismatch at one end, possibly a read error. V and J are TRBV7-9 and TRBJ2-1, with 7 bases lining up with TRBD1. This CDR3 is 11 amino acids long. Germline assignment: CDR1 SEHNR and CDR2 FQNEAQ (reference sequence). The CDR3 DNA reads as TGTGCCAGCAGCTTAAGTGGGACAGCCTACTTC. It is translated as CASSLSGTAYF.

The rearrangement links TRBV6-5 to TRBJ2-7, with TRBD2 matching over 10 bases. The CDR3 extends over 14 amino acids. Germline V gene data show CDR1 as MNHEY and CDR2 as SVGAGI. J was trimmed by 2 bases and V by 8 bases; bases with no gene match: 6. The CDR3 nucleotides are TGTGCCAGCGGCGTAGCGGGGGGTACCTACGAGCAGTACTTC. Residues: CASGVAGGTYEQYF.

The CDR3 reads CASSPRTGVNNEQFF. CDR3 in DNA: TGCGCCAGCAGCCCTCGGACAGGGGTCAACAATGAGCAGTTCTTC. The chain uses TRBV5-1 and TRBJ2-1, with 9 bases matching TRBD1. Trimming removed 4 bases from V and 5 bases from J; junction bases left unmatched: 7. The CDR3 runs to 15 residues. The germline gives CDR1 SGHRS, CDR2 YFSETQ.

Only a few counts were recorded for this clonotype. V gene TRBV7-9 combines with J gene TRBJ2-7, with D possibly matching TRBD2 (6 bases). CDR1 is SEHNR, CDR2 FQNEAQ, per germline (reference sequence). CDR3 length: 15 residues. Trimming removed 5 bases from V and 1 base from J, with 15 bases in between. CDR3 region: CASSPAGGLSYEQYF. CDR3 coding DNA: TGTGCCAGCAGCCCGGCCGGGGGATTGTCCTACGAGCAGTACTTC. The full variable domain, rest sourced from reference TRBV7-9 and TRBJ2-7, is DTGVSQNPRHKITKRGQNVTFRCDPISEHNRLYWYRQTLGQGPEFLTYFQNEAQLEKSRLLSDRFSAERPKGSFSTLEIQRTEQGDSAMYLCASSPAGGLSYEQYFGPGTRLTVT.

This clonotype was detected only a few times. The J gene is TRBJ2-6, the V gene TRBV5-1; a possible D gene is TRBD1 (7 bases). The V end was cut by 4 bases, the J end by 0 bases, with 14 bases between. CDR3 length: 17 residues. The germline V gene has CDR1 SGHRS and CDR2 YFSETQ. The CDR3 loop is CASSAGQLSSGANVLTF. DNA for the CDR3: TGCGCCAGCAGCGCGGGACAGCTAAGCTCTGGGGCCAACGTCCTGACTTTC. Filled out from reference TRBV5-1 and TRBJ2-6, the complete variable domain reads KAGVTQTPRYLIKTRGQQVTLSCSPISGHRSVSWYQQTPGQGLQFLFEYFSETQRNKGNFPGRFSGRQFSNSRSEMNVSTLELGDSALYLCASSAGQLSSGANVLTFGAGSRLTVL.